This TCR beta chain is drawn from a study of CD8+CD57+ T cells in acquired aplastic anemia. On the study more broadly: Quantities of DNA derived from sorted CD4+ and CD8+ cells averaged approximately 3.5 ug.

About this clonotype itself: The antigen remains undetermined.

Study findings and constraints: Levels of CD8+ Simpson's diversity were not significantly distinct in patients versus controls.

An expansion of CD8+CD57+ cells by flow cytometry had been shown in patients chosen for sequencing. Investigators profiled TCR beta VDJ and CDR3 from genomic DNA template. In TCRdb, the reads were re-called with MiXCR into one record per CDR3 protein. The data hold about 98,000 distinct CDR3 sequences, with roughly two thirds observed a single time. Germline CDR1 is SNHLY and CDR2 is FYNNEI. Trimming took off 5 bases at V and 2 bases at J, with 10 bases between the two ends. CDR3 length: 14 amino acids. Sequencing input: sorted CD4+, CD8+, or CD8+CD57+ T cells (not recorded which) from PBMCs. The rearrangement links TRBV2 to TRBJ1-5, with D perhaps matching TRBD1 (5 bases). This TCR was recovered from a human donor with aplastic anemia. DNA for the CDR3: TGTGCCAGCAGTAGGGGTTCAGGCAATCAGCCCCAGCATTTT. Translated: CASSRGSGNQPQHF.